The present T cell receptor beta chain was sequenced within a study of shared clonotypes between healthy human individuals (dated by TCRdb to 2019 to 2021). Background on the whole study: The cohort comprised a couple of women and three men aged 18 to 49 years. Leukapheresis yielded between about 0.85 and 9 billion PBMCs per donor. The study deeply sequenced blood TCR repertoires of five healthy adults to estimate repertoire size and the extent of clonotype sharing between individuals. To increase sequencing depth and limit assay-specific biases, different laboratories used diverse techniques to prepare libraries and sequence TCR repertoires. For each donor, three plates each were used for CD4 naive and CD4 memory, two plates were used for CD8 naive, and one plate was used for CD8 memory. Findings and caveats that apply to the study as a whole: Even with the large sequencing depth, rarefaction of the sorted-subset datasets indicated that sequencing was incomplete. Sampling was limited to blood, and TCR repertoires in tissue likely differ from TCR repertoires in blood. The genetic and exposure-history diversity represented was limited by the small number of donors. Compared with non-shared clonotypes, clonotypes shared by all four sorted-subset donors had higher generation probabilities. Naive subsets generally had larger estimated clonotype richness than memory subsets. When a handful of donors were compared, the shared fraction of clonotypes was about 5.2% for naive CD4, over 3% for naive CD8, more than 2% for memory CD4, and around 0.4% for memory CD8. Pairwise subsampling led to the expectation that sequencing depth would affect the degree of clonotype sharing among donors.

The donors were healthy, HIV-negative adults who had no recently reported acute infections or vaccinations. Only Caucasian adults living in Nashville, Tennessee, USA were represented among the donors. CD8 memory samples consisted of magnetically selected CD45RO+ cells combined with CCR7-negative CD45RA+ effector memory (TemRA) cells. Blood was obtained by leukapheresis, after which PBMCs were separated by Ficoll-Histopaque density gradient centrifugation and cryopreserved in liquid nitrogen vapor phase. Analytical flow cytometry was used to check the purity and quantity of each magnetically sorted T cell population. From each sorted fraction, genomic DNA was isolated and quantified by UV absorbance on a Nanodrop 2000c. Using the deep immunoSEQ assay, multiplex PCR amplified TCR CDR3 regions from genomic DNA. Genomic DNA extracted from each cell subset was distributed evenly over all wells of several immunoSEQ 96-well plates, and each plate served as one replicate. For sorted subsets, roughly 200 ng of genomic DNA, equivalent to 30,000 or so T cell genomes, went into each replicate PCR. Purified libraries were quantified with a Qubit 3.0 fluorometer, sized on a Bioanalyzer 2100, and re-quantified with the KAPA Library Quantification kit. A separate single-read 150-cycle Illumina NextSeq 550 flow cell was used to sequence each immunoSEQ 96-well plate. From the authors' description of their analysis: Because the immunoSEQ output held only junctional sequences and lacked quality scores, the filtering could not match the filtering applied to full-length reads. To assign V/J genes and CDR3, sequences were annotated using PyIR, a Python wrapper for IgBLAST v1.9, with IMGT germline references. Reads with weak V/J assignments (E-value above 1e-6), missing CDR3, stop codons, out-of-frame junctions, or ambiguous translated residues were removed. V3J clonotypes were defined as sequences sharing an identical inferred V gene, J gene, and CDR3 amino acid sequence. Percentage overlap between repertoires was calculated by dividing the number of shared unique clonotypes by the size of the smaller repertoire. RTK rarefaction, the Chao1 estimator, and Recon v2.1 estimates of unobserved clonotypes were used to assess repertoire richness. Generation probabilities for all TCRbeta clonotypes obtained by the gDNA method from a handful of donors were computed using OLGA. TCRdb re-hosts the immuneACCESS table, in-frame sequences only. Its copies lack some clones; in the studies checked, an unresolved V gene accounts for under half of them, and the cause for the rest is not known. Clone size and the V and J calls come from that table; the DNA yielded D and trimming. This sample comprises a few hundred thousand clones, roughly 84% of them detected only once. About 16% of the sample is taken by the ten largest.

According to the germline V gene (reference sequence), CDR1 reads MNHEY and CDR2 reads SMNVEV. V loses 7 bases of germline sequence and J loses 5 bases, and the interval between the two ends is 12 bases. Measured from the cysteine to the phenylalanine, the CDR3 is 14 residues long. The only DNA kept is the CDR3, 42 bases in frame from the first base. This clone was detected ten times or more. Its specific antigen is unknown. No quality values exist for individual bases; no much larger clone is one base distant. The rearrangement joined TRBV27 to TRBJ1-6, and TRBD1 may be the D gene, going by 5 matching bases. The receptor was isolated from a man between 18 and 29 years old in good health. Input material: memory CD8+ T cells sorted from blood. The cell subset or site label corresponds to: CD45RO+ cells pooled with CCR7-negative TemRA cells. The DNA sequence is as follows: TGTGCCAGCACCCTGGGGGGGGATAATTCACCCCTCCACTTT. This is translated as CASTLGGDNSPLHF.